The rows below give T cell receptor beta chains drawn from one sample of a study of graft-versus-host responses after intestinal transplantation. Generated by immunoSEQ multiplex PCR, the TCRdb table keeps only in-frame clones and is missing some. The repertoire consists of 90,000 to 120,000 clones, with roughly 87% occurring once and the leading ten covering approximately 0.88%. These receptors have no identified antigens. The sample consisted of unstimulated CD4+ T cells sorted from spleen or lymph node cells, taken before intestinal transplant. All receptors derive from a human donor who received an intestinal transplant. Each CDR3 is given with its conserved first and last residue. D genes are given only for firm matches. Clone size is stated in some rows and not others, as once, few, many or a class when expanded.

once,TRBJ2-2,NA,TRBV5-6,TGTGCCAGCAGCCCGGGACTCCCCACGACCGGGGAGCTGTTTTTT,CASSPGLPTTGELFF
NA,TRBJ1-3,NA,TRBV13,TGTGCCAGCAGTTTCCAGGGCGGAAACACCATATATTTT,CASSFQGGNTIYF
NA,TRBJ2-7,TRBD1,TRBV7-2,TGTGCCAGCAGCTCACAATTGGGGGACAGGGGGGTCCACGAGCAGTACTTC,CASSSQLGDRGVHEQYF
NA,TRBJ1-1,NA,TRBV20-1,TGCAGCGGGGTCCGGGCCACTGAAGCTTTCTTT,CSGVRATEAFF
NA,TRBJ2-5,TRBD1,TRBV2,TGTGCCAGCATGAGGGACAGCCAAGAGACCCAGTACTTC,CASMRDSQETQYF
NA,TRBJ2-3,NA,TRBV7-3,TGTGCCAGCAGCTCCGGAGGGTGGACAGATACGCAGTATTTT,CASSSGGWTDTQYF
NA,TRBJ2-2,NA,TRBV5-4,TGTGCCAGCAGCTTGAGGACCCGGGACACCGGGGAGCTGTTTTTT,CASSLRTRDTGELFF
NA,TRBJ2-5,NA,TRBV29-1,TGCAGCGTTCTGGGGGCGCGTCACGCGAGCCAAGAGACCCAGTACTTC,CSVLGARHASQETQYF
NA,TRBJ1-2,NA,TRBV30,TGTGCCTGGAGTGTTCAGGGTTACTATGGCTACACCTTC,CAWSVQGYYGYTF
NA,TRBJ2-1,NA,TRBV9,TGTGCCAGCAGCGTCACCTCCAATGAGCAGTTCTTC,CASSVTSNEQFF
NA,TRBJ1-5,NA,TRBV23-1,TGCGCCAGCAGCTCGAAATTTTCTGGAGATAGCAATCAGCCCCAGCATTTT,CASSSKFSGDSNQPQHF
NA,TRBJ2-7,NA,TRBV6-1,TGTGCCAGCTTTGGTGGCGTAAGCTCCTACGAGCAGTACTTC,CASFGGVSSYEQYF
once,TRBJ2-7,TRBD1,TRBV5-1,TGCGCCAGCAGCTGGCGGGGACAGGGTTTCTCCGAGCAGTACTTC,CASSWRGQGFSEQYF
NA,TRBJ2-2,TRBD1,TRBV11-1,TGTGCCAGCAGCTCCGGGACAGGGAGCGGGGAGCTGTTTTTT,CASSSGTGSGELFF
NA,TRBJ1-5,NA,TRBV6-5,TGTGCCAGCAGCGACGGACGGAATAGCAATCAGCCCCAGCATTTT,CASSDGRNSNQPQHF
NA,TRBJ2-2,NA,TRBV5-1,TGCGCCAGCAGCTTGGGTCTGAACACCGGGGAGCTGTTTTTT,CASSLGLNTGELFF
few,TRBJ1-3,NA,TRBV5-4,TGTGCCAGCAGCCCCGGTAGCCCATCCCCTGGAAACACCATATATTTT,CASSPGSPSPGNTIYF
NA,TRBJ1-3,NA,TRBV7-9,TGTGCCAGCAGCTCCCTCCTTGGGGGCATTGGAAACACCATATATTTT,CASSSLLGGIGNTIYF
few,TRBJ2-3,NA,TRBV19,TGTGCCAGTAGTAGGACTCCGGGAGGCACAGATACGCAGTATTTT,CASSRTPGGTDTQYF
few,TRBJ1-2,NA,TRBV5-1,TGCGCCAGCAGCTTGGTAGGGGGGGGCGAGTTTGATGGCTACACCTTC,CASSLVGGGEFDGYTF
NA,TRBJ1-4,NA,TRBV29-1,TGCAGCGGGGGTGCGGACAGCGAAAAACTGTTTTTT,CSGGADSEKLFF
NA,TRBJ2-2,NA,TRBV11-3,TGTGCCAGCAGCTTTAGCTGGGAGCTGTTTTTT,CASSFSWELFF
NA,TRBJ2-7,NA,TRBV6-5,TGTGCCAGCAGTTCGCATTACGAGCAGTACTTC,CASSSHYEQYF
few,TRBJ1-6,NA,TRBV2,TGTGCCAGCAGTGGGACAGCGAGCTCCTATAATTCACCCCTCCACTTT,CASSGTASSYNSPLHF
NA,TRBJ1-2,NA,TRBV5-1,TGCGCCAGCAGCTTGGATAACAGAGAAAGAGCTAACTATGGCTACACCTTC,CASSLDNRERANYGYTF
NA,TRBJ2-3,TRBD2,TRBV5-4,TGTGCCAGCAGCTTGCGGGTAGCGGGGGGCCTGGATACGCAGTATTTT,CASSLRVAGGLDTQYF
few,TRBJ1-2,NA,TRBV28,TGTGCCAGCAGTTTACAGGGGTATGGCTACACCTTC,CASSLQGYGYTF